This entry is about one T cell receptor beta chain. Its antigen is unidentified. The data originate from a study of response to subunit inactivated influenza vaccine. Study-wide findings and caveats: Researchers suggested that each seasonal influenza vaccination recruits few new T cells.

Germline CDR1 and CDR2: SEHNR and FQNEAQ (reference sequence). This CDR3 is built from 15 residues. Trimming pared 2 bases from V and 1 base from J, leaving 12 bases between. TCRdb re-called the RT-PCR reads through MiXCR, storing one row per CDR3 protein. The sample holds about half a million distinct CDR3 sequences, about a tenth seen once. The chain couples TRBV7-9 to TRBJ2-7, with TRBD1 as a possible D gene (6 bases). The TCR was taken from a man aged 45-65 years who received an inactivated influenza vaccine. The starting material was PBMCs from blood, obtained about 40 days after vaccination. This CDR3 reads CASSLQGSGSYEQYF. Written as DNA, the CDR3 is TGTGCCAGCAGCTTACAGGGGTCAGGGTCCTACGAGCAGTACTTC.